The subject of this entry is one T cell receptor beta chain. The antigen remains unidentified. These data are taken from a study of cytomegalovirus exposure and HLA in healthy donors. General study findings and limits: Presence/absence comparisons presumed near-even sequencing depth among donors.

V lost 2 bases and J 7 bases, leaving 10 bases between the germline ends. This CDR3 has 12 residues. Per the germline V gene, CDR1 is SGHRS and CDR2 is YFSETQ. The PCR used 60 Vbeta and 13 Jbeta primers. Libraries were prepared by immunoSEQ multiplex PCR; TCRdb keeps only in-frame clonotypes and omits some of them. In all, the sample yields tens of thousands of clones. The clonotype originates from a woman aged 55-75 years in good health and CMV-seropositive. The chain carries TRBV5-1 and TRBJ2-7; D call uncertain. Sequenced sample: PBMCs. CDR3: CASSLQPWEQYF. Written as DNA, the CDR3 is TGCGCCAGCAGCTTACAGCCTTGGGAGCAGTACTTC.